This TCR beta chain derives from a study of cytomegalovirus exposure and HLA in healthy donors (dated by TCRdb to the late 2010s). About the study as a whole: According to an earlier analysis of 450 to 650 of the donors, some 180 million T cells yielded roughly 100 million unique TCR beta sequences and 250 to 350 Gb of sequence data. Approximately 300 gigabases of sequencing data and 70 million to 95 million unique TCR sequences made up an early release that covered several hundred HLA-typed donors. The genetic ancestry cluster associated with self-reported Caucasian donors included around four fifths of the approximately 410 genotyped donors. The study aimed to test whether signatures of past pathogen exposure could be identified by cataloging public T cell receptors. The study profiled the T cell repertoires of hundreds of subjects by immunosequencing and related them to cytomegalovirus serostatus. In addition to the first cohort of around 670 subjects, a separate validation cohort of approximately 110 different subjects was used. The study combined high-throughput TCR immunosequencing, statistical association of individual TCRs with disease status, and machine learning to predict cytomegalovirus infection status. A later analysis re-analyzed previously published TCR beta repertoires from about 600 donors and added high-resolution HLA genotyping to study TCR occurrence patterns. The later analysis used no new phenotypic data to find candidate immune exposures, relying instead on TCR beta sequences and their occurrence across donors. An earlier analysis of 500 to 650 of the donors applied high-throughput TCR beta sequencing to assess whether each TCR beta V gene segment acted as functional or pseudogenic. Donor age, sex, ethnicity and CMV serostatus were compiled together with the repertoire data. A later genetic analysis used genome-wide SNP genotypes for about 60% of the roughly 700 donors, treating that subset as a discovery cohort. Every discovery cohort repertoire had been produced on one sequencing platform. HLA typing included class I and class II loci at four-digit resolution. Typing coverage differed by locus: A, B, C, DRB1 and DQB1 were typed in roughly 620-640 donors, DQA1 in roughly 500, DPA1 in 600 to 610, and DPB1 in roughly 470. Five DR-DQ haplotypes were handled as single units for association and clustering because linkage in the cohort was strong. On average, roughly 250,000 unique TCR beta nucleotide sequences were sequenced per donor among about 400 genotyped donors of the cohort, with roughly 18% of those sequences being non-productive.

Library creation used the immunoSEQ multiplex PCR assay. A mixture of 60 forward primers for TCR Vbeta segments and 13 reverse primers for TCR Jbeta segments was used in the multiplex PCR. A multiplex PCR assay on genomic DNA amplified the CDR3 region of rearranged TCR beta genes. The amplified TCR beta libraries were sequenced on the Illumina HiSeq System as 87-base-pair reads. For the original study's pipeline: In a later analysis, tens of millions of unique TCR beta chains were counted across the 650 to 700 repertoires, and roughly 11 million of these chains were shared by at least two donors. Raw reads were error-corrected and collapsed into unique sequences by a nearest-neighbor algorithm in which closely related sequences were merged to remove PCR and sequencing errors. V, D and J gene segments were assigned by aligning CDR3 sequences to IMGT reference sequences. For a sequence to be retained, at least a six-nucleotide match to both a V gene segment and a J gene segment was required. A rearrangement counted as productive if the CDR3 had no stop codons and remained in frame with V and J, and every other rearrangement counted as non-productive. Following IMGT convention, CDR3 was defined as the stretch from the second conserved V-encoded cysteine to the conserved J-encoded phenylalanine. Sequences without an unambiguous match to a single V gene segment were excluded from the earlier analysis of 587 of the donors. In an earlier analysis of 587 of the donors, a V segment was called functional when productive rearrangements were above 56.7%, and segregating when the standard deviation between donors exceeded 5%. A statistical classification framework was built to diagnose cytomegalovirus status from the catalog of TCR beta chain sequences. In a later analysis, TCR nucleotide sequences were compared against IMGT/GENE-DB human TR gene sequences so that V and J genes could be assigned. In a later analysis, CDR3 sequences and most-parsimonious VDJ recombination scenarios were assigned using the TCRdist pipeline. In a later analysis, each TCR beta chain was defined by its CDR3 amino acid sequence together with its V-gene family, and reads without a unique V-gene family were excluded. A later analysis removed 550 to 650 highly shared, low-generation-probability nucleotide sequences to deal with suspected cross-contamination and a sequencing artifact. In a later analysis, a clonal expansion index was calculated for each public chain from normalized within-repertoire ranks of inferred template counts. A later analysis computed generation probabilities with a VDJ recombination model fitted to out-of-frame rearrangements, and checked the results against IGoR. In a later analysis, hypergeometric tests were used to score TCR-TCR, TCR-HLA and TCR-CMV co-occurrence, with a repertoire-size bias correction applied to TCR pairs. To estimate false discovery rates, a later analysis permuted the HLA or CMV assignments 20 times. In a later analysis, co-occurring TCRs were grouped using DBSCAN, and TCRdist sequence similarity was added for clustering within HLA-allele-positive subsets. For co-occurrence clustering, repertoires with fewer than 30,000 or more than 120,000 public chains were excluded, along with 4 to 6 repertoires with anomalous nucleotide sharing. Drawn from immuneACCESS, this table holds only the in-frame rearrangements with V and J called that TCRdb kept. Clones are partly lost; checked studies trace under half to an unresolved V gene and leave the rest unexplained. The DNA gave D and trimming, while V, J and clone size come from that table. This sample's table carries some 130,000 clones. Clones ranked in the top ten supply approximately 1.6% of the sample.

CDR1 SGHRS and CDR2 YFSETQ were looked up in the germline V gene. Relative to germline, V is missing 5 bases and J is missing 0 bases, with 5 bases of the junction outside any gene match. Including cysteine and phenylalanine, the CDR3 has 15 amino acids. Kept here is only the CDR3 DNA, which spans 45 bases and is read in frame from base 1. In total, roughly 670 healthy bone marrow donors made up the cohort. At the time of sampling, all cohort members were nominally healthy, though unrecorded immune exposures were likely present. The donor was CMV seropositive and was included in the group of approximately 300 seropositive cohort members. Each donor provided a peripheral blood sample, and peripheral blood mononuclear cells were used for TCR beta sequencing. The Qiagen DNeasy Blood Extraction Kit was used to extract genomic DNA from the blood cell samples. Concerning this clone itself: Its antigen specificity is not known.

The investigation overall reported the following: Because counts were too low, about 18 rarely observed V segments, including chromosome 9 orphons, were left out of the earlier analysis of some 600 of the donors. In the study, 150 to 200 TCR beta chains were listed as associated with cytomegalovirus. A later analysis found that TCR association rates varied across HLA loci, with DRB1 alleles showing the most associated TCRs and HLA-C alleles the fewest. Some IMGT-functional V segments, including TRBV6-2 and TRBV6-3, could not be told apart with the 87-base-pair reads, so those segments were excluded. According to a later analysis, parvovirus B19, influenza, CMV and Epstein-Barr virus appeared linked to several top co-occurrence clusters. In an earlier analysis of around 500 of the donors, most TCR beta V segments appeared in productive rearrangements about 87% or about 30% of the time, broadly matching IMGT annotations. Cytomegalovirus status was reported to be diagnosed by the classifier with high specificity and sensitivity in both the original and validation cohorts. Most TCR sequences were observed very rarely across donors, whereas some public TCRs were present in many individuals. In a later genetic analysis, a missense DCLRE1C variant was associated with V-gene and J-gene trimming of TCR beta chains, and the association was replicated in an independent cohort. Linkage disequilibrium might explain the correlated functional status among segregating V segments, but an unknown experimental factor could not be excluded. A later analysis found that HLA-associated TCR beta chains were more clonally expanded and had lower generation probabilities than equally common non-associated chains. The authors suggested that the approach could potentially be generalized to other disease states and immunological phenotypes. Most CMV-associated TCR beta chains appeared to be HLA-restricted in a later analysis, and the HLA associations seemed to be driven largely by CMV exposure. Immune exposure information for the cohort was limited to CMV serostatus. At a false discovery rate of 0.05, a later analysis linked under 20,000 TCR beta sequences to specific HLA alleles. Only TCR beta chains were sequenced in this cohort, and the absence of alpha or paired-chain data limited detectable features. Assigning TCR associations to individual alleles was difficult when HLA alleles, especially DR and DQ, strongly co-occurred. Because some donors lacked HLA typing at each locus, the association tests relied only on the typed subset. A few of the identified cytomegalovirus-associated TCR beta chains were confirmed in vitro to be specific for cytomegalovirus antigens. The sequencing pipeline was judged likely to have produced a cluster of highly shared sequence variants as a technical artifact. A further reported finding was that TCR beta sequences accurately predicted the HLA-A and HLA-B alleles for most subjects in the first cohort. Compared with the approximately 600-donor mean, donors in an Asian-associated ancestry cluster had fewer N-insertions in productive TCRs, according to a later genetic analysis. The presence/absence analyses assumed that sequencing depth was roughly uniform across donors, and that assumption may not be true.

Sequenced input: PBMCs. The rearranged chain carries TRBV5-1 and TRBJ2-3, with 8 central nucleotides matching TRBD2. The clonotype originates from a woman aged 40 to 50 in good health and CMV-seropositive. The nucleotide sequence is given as TGCGCCAGCAGTAGAGTAGCGGGAAGCACAGATACGCAGTATTTT. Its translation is CASSRVAGSTDTQYF. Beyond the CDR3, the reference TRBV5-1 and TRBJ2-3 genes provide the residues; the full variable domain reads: KAGVTQTPRYLIKTRGQQVTLSCSPISGHRSVSWYQQTPGQGLQFLFEYFSETQRNKGNFPGRFSGRQFSNSRSEMNVSTLELGDSALYLCASSRVAGSTDTQYFGPGTRLTVL.